Listed here are 30 T cell receptor beta chains from one sample, sequenced in a study of T cells expressing NK-cell markers. TCRdb re-called the 5' RACE reads and gives one entry per CDR3 protein, without DNA. The sample table includes fewer than 400,000 distinct CDR3 sequences. Specimen: blood T cells: a sorted CD56 or NKG2C T cell subset, CD4+ or CD8+ T cells, or bulk PBMC T cells (not recorded which). These receptors came from a man aged 18-69 years in good health.

The V and J genes are TRBV28 and TRBJ1-5. The CDR3 contains 15 residues. Looked up from germline, CDR1 is MDHEN and CDR2 is SYDVKM. The CDR3 sequence is CASRASGPDNQPQHF.

J is TRBJ2-3 and V is TRBV6-5; TCRdb's D gene call, TRBD2, goes unchecked for lack of DNA. The CDR3 has 16 residues. Germline V gene lookup returns CDR1 MNHEY and CDR2 SVGAGI. The CDR3 sequence: CASSNPLAGGADTQYF.

This chain joins TRBV12-3 or TRBV12-4 and TRBJ1-1. The CDR3 sequence is 14 residues long. CDR3 loop: CASSTRLQNTEAFF.

The chain joins TRBV12-3 or TRBV12-4 to TRBJ1-2; TCRdb lists TRBD1, though no DNA is available to test this call. This CDR3 region has 17 residues. The CDR3 sequence is CASSLRQGAVLFYGYTF.

The CDR3 spells CASSHLAPNTDTQYF. The J gene is TRBJ2-3, the V gene TRBV7-2; no DNA is available, so the TRBD1 call from TCRdb remains unchecked. Looked up from germline, CDR1 is SGHTA and CDR2 is FQGNSA. The CDR3 is 15 amino acids. The full variable domain, completed using reference TRBV7-2 and TRBJ2-3, is GAGVSQSPSNKVTEKGKDVELRCDPISGHTALYWYRQSLGQGLEFLIYFQGNSAPDKSGLPSDRFSAERTGGSVSTLTIQRTQQEDSAVYLCASSHLAPNTDTQYFGPGTRLTVL.

The V call is TRBV5-4, the J call TRBJ2-3; there is no DNA to check the TCRdb D call of TRBD2. The CDR3 spans 14 residues. Germline loops: CDR1 SGHNT, CDR2 YYREEE (reference sequence). CDR3 in amino acids: CASSTSGGSDTQYF.

J is TRBJ1-6 and V is TRBV7-9; TCRdb outputs TRBD1, but without DNA this stays unchecked. The CDR3 consists of 13 residues. CDR1 and CDR2 from the germline V gene are SEHNR and FQNEAQ (reference sequence). The CDR3 region is CASMGTGNSPLHF.

This sequence joins TRBV7-9 and TRBJ2-5; the TCRdb D gene call, TRBD2, has no DNA to confirm it. This CDR3 is 17 amino acids long. The germline CDR1 and CDR2 sequences are SEHNR and FQNEAQ (reference sequence). The CDR3 spells CASSLDLLAGYQETQYF.

This chain connects TRBV30 to TRBJ2-4. The CDR3 loop spans 12 amino acids. The germline CDR1 and CDR2 sequences are GTSNPN and SVGIG (reference sequence). CDR3: CAWSTTRNIQYF. Filled out from reference TRBV30 and TRBJ2-4, the complete variable domain reads SQTIHQWPATLVQPVGSPLSLECTVEGTSNPNLYWYRQAAGRGLQLLFYSVGIGQISSEVPQNLSASRPQDRQFILSSKKLLLSDSGFYLCAWSTTRNIQYFGAGTRLSVL.

This chain joins TRBV20-1 and TRBJ2-7; the D call from TCRdb, TRBD2, cannot be confirmed without DNA. The germline gives CDR1 DFQATT, CDR2 SNEGSKA (reference sequence). The CDR3 covers 13 residues. The CDR3 region is CSARSSGRYEQYF.

V usage is TRBV7-9 and J usage is TRBJ1-4. The germline gives CDR1 SEHNR, CDR2 FQNEAQ (reference sequence). The CDR3 is 15 residues long. CDR3 amino acids: CASSLAGGENEKLFF.

The chain joins TRBV20-1 to TRBJ1-5. CDR1 and CDR2 from the germline V gene are DFQATT and SNEGSKA (reference sequence). This CDR3 is built from 13 residues. CDR3 in amino acids: CSAILSLNQPQHF.

V and J are TRBV4-2 and TRBJ2-3; TCRdb calls TRBD2, which cannot be checked without DNA. The CDR3 sequence is 15 residues long. Germline CDR1 reads LGHNA; CDR2 reads YNFKEQ. The CDR3 sequence is CASSPRDSFTDTQYF.

The genes are TRBV11-1 and TRBJ2-6; TCRdb's D gene call, TRBD1, goes unchecked for lack of DNA. The CDR3 sequence is 19 residues long. CDR1 SGHAT and CDR2 FQDESV come from the germline V gene (reference sequence). CDR3 loop: CASSFKGTGDPTGANVLTF.

V and J are TRBV3-1 and TRBJ2-7; TCRdb names TRBD2, which stays unverified in the absence of DNA. The CDR3 sequence is 17 residues long. CDR1 and CDR2 (germline): LGHDT, YNNKEL (reference sequence). CDR3 region: CASSSHGRGLADYEQYF.

The V and J genes are TRBV5-6 and TRBJ1-1. This CDR3 is built from 18 residues. Germline CDR1 SGHDT, CDR2 YYEEEE. The CDR3 reads CASSLVVTSHTMNTEAFF. The full variable domain, with the rest looked up from reference TRBV5-6 and TRBJ1-1, is DAGVTQSPTHLIKTRGQQVTLRCSPKSGHDTVSWYQQALGQGPQFIFQYYEEEERQRGNFPDRFSGHQFPNYSSELNVNALLLGDSALYLCASSLVVTSHTMNTEAFFGQGTRLTVV.

The gene calls are TRBV5-5 and TRBJ1-2; TCRdb reports TRBD1, a call that lacks DNA to check it against. The CDR3 contains 14 residues. Germline-derived CDR1 and CDR2 are SGHKS and YYEKEE (reference sequence). This CDR3 reads CASSLTGQNYGYTF. Together with reference TRBV5-5 and TRBJ1-2, the CDR3 gives the full variable domain: DAGVTQSPTHLIKTRGQQVTLRCSPISGHKSVSWYQQVLGQGPQFIFQYYEKEERGRGNFPDRFSARQFPNYSSELNVNALLLGDSALYLCASSLTGQNYGYTFGSGTRLTVV.

The chain has TRBV9 and TRBJ2-7; TCRdb selects TRBD2, and the lack of DNA leaves this call unchecked. CDR3 size: 13 residues. Germline V gives CDR1 SGDLS, CDR2 YYNGEE. CDR3 loop: CASSVGPEREQYF.

The chain employs TRBV14 and TRBJ1-2. This CDR3 contains 15 residues. CDR1 is SGHDN, CDR2 FVKESK, per germline. The CDR3: CASSPQVGPNYGYTF.

The chain is built from TRBV5-1 and TRBJ2-7; no DNA is available, so the TRBD1 call from TCRdb remains unchecked. From germline, CDR1 is SGHRS and CDR2 YFSETQ. The CDR3 sequence is 13 residues long. The CDR3 spells CASSVQQGDEQYF.

This chain uses TRBV7-9 with TRBJ2-7; lacking DNA, the TRBD2 call made by TCRdb goes unchecked. Looked up from germline, CDR1 is SEHNR and CDR2 is FQNEAQ (reference sequence). The CDR3 is made up of 15 amino acids. The CDR3 protein is CASSLGTSLTDEQYF.

This chain connects TRBV5-5 to TRBJ2-1; TCRdb's assignment of TRBD1 cannot be checked, as there is no DNA. CDR3 length: 18 residues. The V gene's germline CDR1 is SGHKS and CDR2 YYEKEE (reference sequence). Here the CDR3 reads CASSFPRSNRGSNSEQFF. The complete variable domain, with remaining parts taken from reference TRBV5-5 and TRBJ2-1, reads DAGVTQSPTHLIKTRGQQVTLRCSPISGHKSVSWYQQVLGQGPQFIFQYYEKEERGRGNFPDRFSARQFPNYSSELNVNALLLGDSALYLCASSFPRSNRGSNSEQFFGPGTRLTVL.

V gene TRBV4-2 combines with J gene TRBJ2-7. The V gene's germline CDR1 is LGHNA and CDR2 YNFKEQ. This CDR3 has 14 amino acids. This CDR3 is CASSQKLRSYEQYF.

The V gene is TRBV3-1, the J gene TRBJ1-1; TCRdb proposes TRBD1, but this gene call is untestable without DNA. The V gene's germline CDR1 is LGHDT and CDR2 YNNKEL (reference sequence). This CDR3 spans 13 amino acids. The CDR3 is CASRRGTATEAFF.

This chain links TRBV18 with TRBJ1-6. Germline lookup yields CDR1 KGHSH and CDR2 LQKENI. The CDR3 covers 19 residues. The CDR3 region is CASSPVGGMGSSYNSPLHF.

The CDR3 here is CASGKIGVGTQYF. J is TRBJ2-5 and V is TRBV2. This CDR3 spans 13 amino acids. Germline CDR1 reads SNHLY; CDR2 reads FYNNEI.

The chain uses TRBV12-3 or TRBV12-4 and TRBJ2-1; TCRdb lists TRBD1, though no DNA is available to test this call. The CDR3 is made up of 18 amino acids. This CDR3 is CASVRPGPRQGTYNEQFF.

The J gene is TRBJ1-1, the V gene TRBV20-1; without DNA, the TCRdb call of TRBD1 cannot be checked. The CDR3 has 18 residues. The germline CDR1 and CDR2 sequences are DFQATT and SNEGSKA (reference sequence). CDR3 loop: CSARVPVSSDSLNTEAFF.

The chain joins TRBV10-3 to TRBJ2-5; the TRBD2 assignment by TCRdb is unverifiable without DNA. CDR3 size: 15 residues. Germline values: CDR1 ENHRY, CDR2 SYGVKD. CDR3 residues: CAISESGKGGETQYF.

This chain joins TRBV7-9 and TRBJ2-3. CDR1 SEHNR and CDR2 FQNEAQ come from the germline V gene (reference sequence). CDR3 length equals 14 residues. The CDR3: CASSPSFSSDTQYF.